A single sample gave rise to the 25 T cell receptor beta chains below, sequenced in a study of cytomegalovirus exposure and HLA in healthy donors. 13 Jbeta primers and 60 Vbeta primers were used for the PCR. Clones were read by immunoSEQ multiplex PCR, and TCRdb kept only the in-frame ones, dropping some. The repertoire table contains approximately 120,000 clones. The specimen was PBMCs. Receptors were obtained from a man younger than 45 in good health and CMV-seronegative.

The V gene is TRBV29-1, the J gene TRBJ2-5, with 7 bases that match TRBD2. The junction had 6 bases not matched to a gene; V was cut back by 8 bases and J by 0 bases. The germline V gene encodes CDR1 SQVTM and CDR2 ANQGSEA. The CDR3 extends over 13 amino acids. CDR3 loop: CSLLGGNQETQYF. CDR3 in DNA: TGCAGCCTACTCGGGGGGAACCAAGAGACCCAGTACTTC.

CDR3 in amino acids: CASSDRQGSYNEQFF. The CDR3 nucleotides read TGTGCCAGCAGTGACCGACAGGGGTCCTACAATGAGCAGTTCTTC. The chain couples TRBV6-4 to TRBJ2-1; 8 bases are shared with TRBD1. The germline V gene has CDR1 MRHNA and CDR2 SNTAGT. There are 15 residues in the CDR3. V lost 2 bases, J lost 1 base, and 1 base stayed unmatched.

V gene TRBV28 combines with J gene TRBJ1-2, with TRBD1 as a possible D gene (6 bases). Germline-derived CDR1 and CDR2 are MDHEN and SYDVKM. The CDR3 is made up of 16 amino acids. V was cut by 4 bases and J by 2 bases, with 17 bases left in between. Here the CDR3 reads CASSSLLRGANYGYTF. The CDR3 DNA follows: TGTGCCAGCAGTTCCCTATTGCGGGGGGCCAACTATGGCTACACCTTC.

The chain combines TRBV7-9 with TRBJ2-1; D gene ambiguous. Germline assignment: CDR1 SEHNR and CDR2 FQNEAQ (reference sequence). V gave up 0 bases and J gave up 12 bases, with 12 bases separating them. The CDR3 sequence is 13 residues long. The CDR3 nucleotides read TGTGCCAGCAGCTTAGCGATCAGGCTTGGGCAGTTCTTC. Its translation: CASSLAIRLGQFF.

V and J are TRBV27 and TRBJ2-7, with TRBD2 matching over 9 bases. With V trimmed by 8 bases and J by 5 bases, 13 bases remained unmatched. The CDR3 is 15 residues long. Per germline, CDR1 MNHEY and CDR2 SMNVEV (reference sequence). Here the CDR3 reads CASPISGTSRDEQYF. The CDR3 bases are TGTGCCAGCCCAATCTCCGGGACTAGCAGGGACGAGCAGTACTTC.

The chain recombines TRBV6-6 with TRBJ2-7; TRBD1 might be the D (7 bases). The CDR3 is made up of 13 amino acids. V lost 6 bases and J lost 5, with 14 bases in between. The germline V gene has CDR1 MNHNY and CDR2 SVGAGI (reference sequence). The CDR3 DNA reads as TGTGCCAGCAGCCACAGGGGACTGGACGAGCAGTACTTC. Translated, it gives CASSHRGLDEQYF.

The V and J genes are TRBV6-6 and TRBJ2-7; maybe TRBD2 (7 bases). The CDR3 is made up of 16 amino acids. Germline V lookup: CDR1 MNHNY, CDR2 SVGAGI (reference sequence). The V gene lost 8 bases and the J gene lost 2 bases, with 22 bases spanning the gap. The CDR3 DNA reads TGTGCCAGCTTCCACCACCCCGGGGGGCCAACCTACGAGCAGTACTTC. Protein: CASFHHPGGPTYEQYF.

Here the CDR3 reads CASSISPGREEHYGYTF. Written as DNA, the CDR3 is TGTGCCAGTAGTATTTCGCCCGGCAGGGAAGAACACTATGGCTACACCTTC. This rearrangement joins TRBV19 to TRBJ1-2; possibly TRBD1 for D (5 bases). Between the trimmed V and J ends, which lost 3 bases and 3 bases, there was a span of 20 bases. Per germline, CDR1 LNHDA and CDR2 SQIVND (reference sequence). The CDR3 consists of 17 residues.

The chain employs TRBV7-2 and TRBJ2-7; TRBD2 is a possible D gene (5 bases). Trimming took off 3 bases at V and 1 base at J, with 16 bases between the two ends. This CDR3 is built from 16 residues. Per germline, CDR1 SGHTA and CDR2 FQGNSA. CDR3 bases: TGTGCCAGCAGCTTCTTTAAAGCGGCAGCGTCCTACGAGCAGTACTTC. It translates to CASSFFKAAASYEQYF.

The chain is built from TRBV5-4 and TRBJ1-1; 7 positions match TRBD1. Germline V gene data show CDR1 as SGHNT and CDR2 as YYREEE (reference sequence). The CDR3 length is 15 residues. V lost 1 base to trimming and J lost 5 bases; unmatched junction nucleotides: 8. The CDR3 sequence is CASSLLSRGLTEAFF. CDR3 sequence (DNA): TGTGCCAGCAGCTTGTTATCCAGGGGGTTAACTGAAGCTTTCTTT.

The J gene is TRBJ1-1, the V gene TRBV7-6; D unclear. Trimming took 2 bases from V and 0 from J, leaving 4 bases between them. Germline V CDR1 and CDR2: SGHVS, FNYEAQ. This CDR3 is 13 amino acids long. DNA for the CDR3: TGTGCCAGCAGCTTATTAGTGAACACTGAAGCTTTCTTT. It encodes CASSLLVNTEAFF.

The rearrangement uses TRBV27 and TRBJ1-2; 8 bases are shared with TRBD1. The junction had 5 bases not matched to a gene; V was cut back by 10 bases and J by 4 bases. Germline-derived CDR1 and CDR2 are MNHEY and SMNVEV (reference sequence). The CDR3 runs to 12 residues. CDR3 loop: CATRGTGYGYTF. CDR3 coding DNA: TGTGCCACGCGAGGGACAGGCTATGGCTACACCTTC.

This chain connects TRBV28 to TRBJ1-5; TRBD1 matches 10 bases. V shed 5 bases, J shed 5 bases, and the junction held 3 bases outside the gene matches. Per germline, CDR1 MDHEN and CDR2 SYDVKM. The CDR3 runs 14 residues. CDR3 in amino acids: CASSLDRGHQPQHF. CDR3 DNA sequence: TGTGCCAGCAGTCTCGACAGGGGGCATCAGCCCCAGCATTTT.

The V gene is TRBV30, the J gene TRBJ2-3; 9 nucleotides align to TRBD1. The trim removed 5 bases at V and 5 bases at J, leaving 2 bases unmatched. In germline, CDR1 is GTSNPN, CDR2 SVGIG (reference sequence). The CDR3 is 12 amino acids. The DNA for the CDR3 is TGTGCCTGGGTGGACAGGGGAGATACGCAGTATTTT. It encodes CAWVDRGDTQYF.

CDR3 in DNA: TGTGCCAGCACCCCCGACTGGGCGGGGGGGGCAGATACGCAGTATTTT. Amino acids: CASTPDWAGGADTQYF. The chain employs TRBV7-6 and TRBJ2-3, with 9 bases lining up with TRBD2. The CDR3 has 16 residues. The junction had 12 bases not matched to a gene; V was cut back by 7 bases and J by 4 bases. The germline gives CDR1 SGHVS, CDR2 FNYEAQ.

The chain is built from TRBV6-1 and TRBJ1-1, with 10 bases fitting TRBD1. The CDR3 is 13 residues long. J gave up 6 bases and V 6 bases, and 4 bases lay outside the gene matches. Germline values: CDR1 MNHNS, CDR2 SASEGT. CDR3 nucleotides: TGTGCCAGCAGCTCGGGACAGGGGTCTGAAGCTTTCTTT. Protein product: CASSSGQGSEAFF.

Worth noting for this clone: Other nucleotide sequences in the sample specify the same CDR3. The chain recombines TRBV5-6 with TRBJ2-1; 14 positions match TRBD2. CDR3 length: 15 amino acids. J gave up 7 bases and V 0 bases, and 0 bases lay outside the gene matches. Germline CDR1 and CDR2: SGHDT and YYEEEE. The CDR3 is CASSLGLAGGNEQFF. The CDR3, as DNA: TGTGCCAGCAGCTTGGGACTAGCGGGAGGGAATGAGCAGTTCTTC. The whole variable domain, filled in from reference TRBV5-6 and TRBJ2-1, reads DAGVTQSPTHLIKTRGQQVTLRCSPKSGHDTVSWYQQALGQGPQFIFQYYEEEERQRGNFPDRFSGHQFPNYSSELNVNALLLGDSALYLCASSLGLAGGNEQFFGPGTRLTVL.

The chain has TRBV11-2 and TRBJ2-7, with TRBD1 matching over 9 bases. V shed 2 bases, J shed 6 bases, and the junction held 11 bases outside the gene matches. The CDR3 sequence is 16 residues long. Germline V lookup: CDR1 SGHAT, CDR2 FQNNGV. In DNA form, the CDR3 reads TGTGCCAGCAGCTTAATTAGGACAGGGGAAGGGGGCGAGCAGTACTTC. Its translation is CASSLIRTGEGGEQYF.

The V and J genes are TRBV29-1 and TRBJ1-2, with D uncertain. Trimming took 2 bases from V and 3 from J, leaving 13 bases between them. The germline gives CDR1 SQVTM, CDR2 ANQGSEA. The CDR3 is 14 residues long. This chain's CDR3 is CSVERAGYDYGYTF. The CDR3 region has the DNA TGCAGCGTTGAAAGAGCTGGTTATGACTATGGCTACACCTTC.

The chain links TRBV6-1 to TRBJ1-1, with 9 bases matching TRBD1. This CDR3 contains 17 residues. CDR1 and CDR2 (germline): MNHNS, SASEGT. Trimming removed 4 bases from V and 0 bases from J; junction bases left unmatched: 9. The CDR3 DNA follows: TGTGCCAGCAGTGGACGAGCCGGGACAGGGATGAACACTGAAGCTTTCTTT. This gives the protein CASSGRAGTGMNTEAFF.

The chain has TRBV28 and TRBJ1-4; 7 positions agree with TRBD1. V lost 2 bases and J lost 2; bases outside the gene matches: 2. Germline-derived CDR1 and CDR2 are MDHEN and SYDVKM. There are 15 residues in the CDR3. The chain's CDR3 is CASSLQTGTNEKLFF. The CDR3 bases are TGTGCCAGCAGTTTACAGACAGGGACTAATGAAAAACTGTTTTTT.

The chain has TRBV5-6 and TRBJ2-5; 8 bases agree with TRBD1. The V segment lost 0 bases and the J segment 5 bases; nucleotides outside the gene matches: 9. Germline V gene data show CDR1 as SGHDT and CDR2 as YYEEEE. This CDR3 region has 16 residues. The CDR3 loop reads CASSLASQGARETQYF. CDR3 in DNA: TGTGCCAGCAGCTTGGCATCGCAGGGGGCGAGGGAGACCCAGTACTTC.

CDR3 in amino acids: CASSPGGVSGANVLTF. CDR3 nucleotide sequence: TGTGCCAGCAGCCCGGGGGGGGTTTCTGGGGCCAACGTCCTGACTTTC. This rearrangement joins TRBV5-4 to TRBJ2-6; 8 positions agree with TRBD2. Germline V lookup: CDR1 SGHNT, CDR2 YYREEE (reference sequence). V trimming: 4 bases; J trimming: 1 base; junction bases outside the gene matches: 4. CDR3 length: 16 residues.

The chain recombines TRBV5-4 with TRBJ2-1; TRBD1 might be the D (5 bases). Germline-derived CDR1 and CDR2 are SGHNT and YYREEE (reference sequence). V was shortened by 0 bases and J by 0 bases, with 10 bases between the two germline ends. The CDR3 is 16 residues long. The CDR3 loop reads CASSLDRQSSYNEQFF. Written as DNA, the CDR3 is TGTGCCAGCAGCTTGGACAGGCAATCCTCCTACAATGAGCAGTTCTTC.

V and J are TRBV12-5 and TRBJ1-2; the match to TRBD1 covers 10 bases. The CDR3 covers 13 residues. With 3 bases clipped from V and 8 bases from J, the junction kept 3 bases outside the gene matches. The germline CDR1 and CDR2 sequences are LGHNT and FRNRAP. Written as DNA, the CDR3 is TGTGCTAGTGGTTTCGGACAGGGGGACGGCTACACCTTC. Its protein is CASGFGQGDGYTF.